This entry features one T cell receptor beta chain sequence. Ten or more counts support this clonotype. Its antigen is unknown. One base away there is no much larger clone; base qualities are not given. Its CDR3 holds 15 amino acids, cysteine through phenylalanine. The kept DNA is CDR3 alone, 45 bases in frame from the first base. The germline V and J ends show losses of 5 bases and 3 bases respectively, and no gene match explains 5 bases of the junction. The germline V gene yields SGHVS for CDR1 and FNYEAQ for CDR2. Sequencing instrument: Illumina HiSeq 1500. The public reads were reanalyzed by TCRdb: fastp trimming at Q25, MiXCR alignment, in-frame beta chains only. Every distinct CDR3 protein forms one entry, paired with its most common genes and DNA. Present in this sample are under 300,000 distinct CDR3 sequences, about a sixth of which were seen just once. Jointly, the top ten make up about 45% of the sample.

The sample comes from a study of T cell repertoires in cytomegalovirus infection (dated by TCRdb to the late 2010s). Study-wide context: Because public TCR beta signatures pointed to carriage of CMV infection together with the matching HLA type, the HLA type of each donor mattered for the analysis.

The paper's findings and limits, for the study overall: In both this cohort and an independent 352-donor cohort, the cumulative frequency of public TCR beta family members distinguished carriers of CMV infection plus the relevant HLA type. In the ex vivo response, HLA-C-restricted CMV-specific TCR beta clonotypes were dominant, and in two of eight donors the single most frequent clonotype came from this HLA-C-restricted group.

The V and J segments used are TRBV7-6 and TRBJ2-7, with TRBD2 matching 12 junction bases. The sequence was collected from a human donor in good health (CMV status not recorded). Some clones in this sample may be carry-over from other donors' samples. The sample taken for sequencing was CD8+ T cells from PBMCs. The CDR3 here reads CASSRGLAGDYEQYF. The DNA reads TGTGCCAGCAGCAGGGGACTAGCGGGCGACTACGAGCAGTACTTC.